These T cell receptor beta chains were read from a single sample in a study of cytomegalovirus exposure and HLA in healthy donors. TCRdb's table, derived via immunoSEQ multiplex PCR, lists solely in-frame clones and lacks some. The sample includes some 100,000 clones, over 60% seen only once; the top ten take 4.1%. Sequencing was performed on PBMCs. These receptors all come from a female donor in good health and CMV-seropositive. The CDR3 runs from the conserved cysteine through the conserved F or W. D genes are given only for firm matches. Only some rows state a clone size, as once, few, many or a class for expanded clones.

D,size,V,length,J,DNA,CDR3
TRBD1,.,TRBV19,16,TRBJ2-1,TGTGCCAGTAGTTTACTCCGGGACAGGGGGTACAATGAGCAGTTCTTC,CASSLLRDRGYNEQFF
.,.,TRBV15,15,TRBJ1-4,TGTGCCACCAGCAGGCTTCCCGGGACTAATGAAAAACTGTTTTTT,CATSRLPGTNEKLFF
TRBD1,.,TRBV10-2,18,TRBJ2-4,TGCGCCAGCAGTGACCCCCCCCAGGGGGCCTTAGCCAAAAACATTCAGTACTTC,CASSDPPQGALAKNIQYF
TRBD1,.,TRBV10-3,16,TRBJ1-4,TGTGCCATCAGTGAGTCGGGACAGGTTTATTCCGAAAAACTGTTTTTT,CAISESGQVYSEKLFF
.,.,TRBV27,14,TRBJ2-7,TGTGCCAGCAGCCCCCGGGGGATTATTGGCGAGCAGTACTTC,CASSPRGIIGEQYF
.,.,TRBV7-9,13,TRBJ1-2,TGTTCCAGCAGCCTCACAGAGAGTCATGGCTGCACCTTC,CSSSLTESHGCTF
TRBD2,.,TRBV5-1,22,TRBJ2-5,TGCGCCAGCAGCTTGGCCTGGCGGGGGGAACACTTTAAAATTGACTCTCAAGAGACCCAGTACTTC,CASSLAWRGEHFKIDSQETQYF
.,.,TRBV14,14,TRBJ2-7,TGTGCCAGCAGCCAAGGGTGGAGGGCCTACGAGCAGTACTTC,CASSQGWRAYEQYF
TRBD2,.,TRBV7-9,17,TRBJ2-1,TGTGCCAGCAGCTTATTAGCAGCGGGAGTAGACGGCAATGAGCAGTTCTTC,CASSLLAAGVDGNEQFF
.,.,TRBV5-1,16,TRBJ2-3,TGCGCCAGCAGCTTTCAGGGCAGGGGAAACACAGATACGCAGTATTTT,CASSFQGRGNTDTQYF
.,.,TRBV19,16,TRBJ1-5,TGTGCCAGTAGTATCCGCAGCGGGGGCAGCAATCAGCCCCAGCATTTT,CASSIRSGGSNQPQHF
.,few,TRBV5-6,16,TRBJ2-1,TGTGCCAGCAGCTTGGGGGCTAGCGAATATGACAATGAGCAGTTCTTC,CASSLGASEYDNEQFF
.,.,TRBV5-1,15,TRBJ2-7,TGCGCCAGCAGCTTGGCCCGGGGGAGCTCCTACGAGCAGTACTTC,CASSLARGSSYEQYF
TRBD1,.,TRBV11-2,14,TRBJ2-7,TGTGCCAGCAGCCGTAAGACAGGGCCCTACGAGCAGTACTTC,CASSRKTGPYEQYF
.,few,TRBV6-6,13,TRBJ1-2,TGTGCCAGCAGTTACTCCCGGGGAGGCGGCTACACCTTC,CASSYSRGGGYTF
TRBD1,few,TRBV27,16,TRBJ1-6,TGTGCCAGCAGTTTGTCTGACAGGGCCCCGAATTCACCCCTCCACTTT,CASSLSDRAPNSPLHF
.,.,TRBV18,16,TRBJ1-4,TGTGCCAGCTCACCTGATCCGCGGGACCGATGGGAAAAACTGTTTTTT,CASSPDPRDRWEKLFF
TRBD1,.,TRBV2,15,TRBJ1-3,TGTGCCAGCCAGGACAGGACCAGCTCTGGAAACACCATATATTTT,CASQDRTSSGNTIYF
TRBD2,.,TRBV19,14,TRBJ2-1,TGTGCCAGTAGCGGGAGGCCCGCCTACAATGAGCAGTTCTTC,CASSGRPAYNEQFF
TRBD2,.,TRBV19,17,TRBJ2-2,TGTGCCAGTAGTATAGCTAGCGGGAGGGCTAACACCGGGGAGCTGTTTTTT,CASSIASGRANTGELFF
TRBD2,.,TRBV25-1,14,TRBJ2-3,TGTGCCACTTCCTTAGCGGGAGTGGCAGATACGCAGTATTTT,CATSLAGVADTQYF
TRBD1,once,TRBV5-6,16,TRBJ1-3,TGTGCCAGCAGCTCCTACAGGGGGCTAGGAGGAAACACCATATATTTT,CASSSYRGLGGNTIYF
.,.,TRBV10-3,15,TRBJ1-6,TGTGCCATCAGGGGGGGTAGCTCCTATAATTCACCCCTCCACTTT,CAIRGGSSYNSPLHF
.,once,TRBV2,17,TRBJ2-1,TGTGCCAGCTTTCGAGGAGCCGGCGGCAGCTCCTACAATGAGCAGTTCTTC,CASFRGAGGSSYNEQFF
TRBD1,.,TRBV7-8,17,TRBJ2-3,TGTGCCAGCAGCTTTCAACAGGGGGCAACTAGCACAGATACGCAGTATTTT,CASSFQQGATSTDTQYF
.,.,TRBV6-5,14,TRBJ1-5,TGTGCCAGCAGACGGACAGCTGGCAATCAGCCCCAGCATTTT,CASRRTAGNQPQHF
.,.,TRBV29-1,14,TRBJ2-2,TGCAGCGTTTTACCTGGGAGACTCCCCGGGGAGCTGTTTTTT,CSVLPGRLPGELFF
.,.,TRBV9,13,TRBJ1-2,TGTGCCAGCGGCGAGCGGGGATCCGGTGGCTACACCTTC,CASGERGSGGYTF
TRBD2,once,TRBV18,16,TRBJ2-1,TGTGCCAGCTCACCGCTACTAGCGGGAGGGAACAATGAGCAGTTCTTC,CASSPLLAGGNNEQFF
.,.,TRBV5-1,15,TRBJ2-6,TGCGCCAGCAGCTTGTACTTCTCTGGGGCCAACGGCCTGACTTTC,CASSLYFSGANGLTF
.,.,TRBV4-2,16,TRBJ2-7,TGTGCCAGCAGCCAAGATCGGAGTACCCGGTACGGCGAGCAGTACTTC,CASSQDRSTRYGEQYF
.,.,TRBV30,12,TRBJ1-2,TGTGCCTGGGTTGGACAGTACTATGGCTACACCTTC,CAWVGQYYGYTF
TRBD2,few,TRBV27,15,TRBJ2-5,TGTGCCAGCAGCGCCGGACTAGCGGGGGAGGAGACCCAGTACTTC,CASSAGLAGEETQYF
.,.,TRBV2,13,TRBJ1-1,TGTGCCAGCAACAGGGAGCCGAACACTGAAGCTTTCTTT,CASNREPNTEAFF
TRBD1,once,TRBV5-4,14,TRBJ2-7,TGTGCCAGCAGCGAACGGGGGACAGGGAACGAGCAGTACTTC,CASSERGTGNEQYF
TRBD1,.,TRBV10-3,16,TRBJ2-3,TGTGCCATCAGTGAGTCGAAGGACAGGGTGCCAGATACGCAGTATTTT,CAISESKDRVPDTQYF
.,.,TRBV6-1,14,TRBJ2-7,TGTGCCAGCGAAAGGGTGCGAGAGGGTTACGAGCAGTACTTC,CASERVREGYEQYF
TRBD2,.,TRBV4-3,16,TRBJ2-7,TGCGCCAGCAGCCAAGATAGACTAGCGGTTTCCTACGAGCAGTACTTC,CASSQDRLAVSYEQYF
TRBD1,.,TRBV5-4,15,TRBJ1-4,TGTGCCAGCAGCTTTAACAGGGGGATAAATGAAAAACTGTTTTTT,CASSFNRGINEKLFF
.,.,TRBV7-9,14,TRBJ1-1,TGTGCCAGCAGCTTAGGGCAGGCCAGCACTGAAGCTTTCTTT,CASSLGQASTEAFF
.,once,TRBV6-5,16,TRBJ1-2,TGTGCCAGCAGTTCCACCTCCCGGACAGCTAACTATGGCTACACCTTC,CASSSTSRTANYGYTF
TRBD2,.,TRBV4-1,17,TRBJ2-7,TGCGCCAGCAGCCAAGATTATGGGACTACCCTATCCTACGAGCAGTACTTC,CASSQDYGTTLSYEQYF
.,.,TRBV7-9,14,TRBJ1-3,TGTGCCAGCAGCTTAGGGACAGCTGGAAACACCATATATTTT,CASSLGTAGNTIYF
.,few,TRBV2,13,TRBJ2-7,TGTGCCAGCAGTGATCTAGTTTCCTACGAGCAGTACTTC,CASSDLVSYEQYF
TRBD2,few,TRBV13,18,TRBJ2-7,TGTGCCAGCAGCCACACTAGCGGGGGACTTATTAGCTCCTACGAGCAGTACTTC,CASSHTSGGLISSYEQYF
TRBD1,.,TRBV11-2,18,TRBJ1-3,TGTGCCAGCAGCTTAGGGGCAGGGGGCCCCATCTCTGGAAACACCATATATTTT,CASSLGAGGPISGNTIYF
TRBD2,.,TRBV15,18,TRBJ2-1,TGTGCCACCAGCAGAGATCCTGCACTAGCGGGAGGTCAAAATGAGCAGTTCTTC,CATSRDPALAGGQNEQFF
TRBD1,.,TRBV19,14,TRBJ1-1,TGTGCCAGTAGTCAACAGGGGGCGGGCACTGAAGCTTTCTTT,CASSQQGAGTEAFF
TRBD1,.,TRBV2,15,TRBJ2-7,TGTGCCAGCAGGGGAACAGGGGGGATCTCACGCGAGCAGTACTTC,CASRGTGGISREQYF
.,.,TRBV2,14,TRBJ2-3,TGTGCCAGCAGTGAACGCGGAACGACAGATACGCAGTATTTT,CASSERGTTDTQYF
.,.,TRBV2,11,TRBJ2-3,TGTGCCAGCAGCGTCACAGATACGCAGTATTTT,CASSVTDTQYF
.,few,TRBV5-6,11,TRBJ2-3,TGTGCCAGCAGCCAGGGTCGCACGCAGTATTTT,CASSQGRTQYF
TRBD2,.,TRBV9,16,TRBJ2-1,TGTGCCAGCAGCGGATGGGGGGGAAGCTCCTACAATGAGCAGTTCTTC,CASSGWGGSSYNEQFF
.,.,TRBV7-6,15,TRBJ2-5,TGTGCCAGCATACTCGACCCTGGACAGCAAGAGACCCAGTACTTC,CASILDPGQQETQYF
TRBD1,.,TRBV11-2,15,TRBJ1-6,TGTGCCAGCAGCCGTGACAGGGGTTATAATTCACCCCTCCACTTT,CASSRDRGYNSPLHF